The 17 T cell receptor beta chains presented below share a single source sample, sequenced in a study of T cell repertoires in cytomegalovirus infection. For these TCRs, the target antigens are not known. TCRdb fed the reads into MiXCR, producing one record per CDR3 protein. This table holds hundreds of thousands of distinct CDR3 sequences, roughly a third found once. Here the sequenced sample was cultured PBMCs, taken from culture after CMV antigen stimulation. The receptors stem from a human donor in good health (CMV status not recorded). Some clones in this sample may be carry-over from other donors' samples.

The chain carries TRBV3-1 and TRBJ2-6; D not resolved. The germline V gene encodes CDR1 LGHDT and CDR2 YNNKEL (reference sequence). The V and J ends lost 4 bases and 0 bases respectively, with 4 bases between them. The CDR3 has 14 amino acids. The CDR3 loop is CASSPYSGANVLTF. The CDR3 nucleotides read TGTGCCAGCAGCCCATACTCTGGGGCCAACGTCCTGACTTTC.

This clonotype was detected only a few times. This sequence joins TRBV4-3 and TRBJ2-2, with TRBD2 matching 8 bases. Germline loops: CDR1 LGHNA, CDR2 YSLEER. With V trimmed by 1 base and J by 5 bases, 3 bases remained unmatched. The CDR3 length is 15 residues. The CDR3 DNA reads TGCGCCAGCAGCCAAGCGGGGGGGGGGACCGGGGAGCTGTTTTTT. As protein: CASSQAGGGTGELFF.

The chain links TRBV14 to TRBJ2-5; 13 nucleotides line up with TRBD2. Per germline, CDR1 SGHDN and CDR2 FVKESK. Unmatched junction bases numbered 8, after V lost 5 bases and J lost 2 bases. The CDR3 has 17 residues. This chain's CDR3 is CASSDTLGLAGQETQYF. CDR3 DNA sequence: TGTGCCAGCAGCGATACCTTGGGACTAGCGGGACAAGAGACCCAGTACTTC.

This clonotype showed up just a few times. The chain joins TRBV14 to TRBJ2-3, with D tentatively TRBD2 (6 bases). V was clipped by 9 bases and J by 3 bases, with 16 bases between them. Looked up from germline, CDR1 is SGHDN and CDR2 is FVKESK. The CDR3 extends over 14 amino acids. CDR3 nucleotides: TGTGCCAGTAGTCAGGCGGGATCGACAGATACGCAGTATTTT. It yields the protein CASSQAGSTDTQYF. Drawing the rest from reference TRBV14 and TRBJ2-3, the complete variable domain is EAGVTQFPSHSVIEKGQTVTLRCDPISGHDNLYWYRRVMGKEIKFLLHFVKESKQDESGMPNNRFLAERTGGTYSTLKVQPAELEDSGVYFCASSQAGSTDTQYFGPGTRLTVL.

This clonotype was observed a few times. The CDR3 nucleotides are TGTGCCAGCAGCGTAAGTAGCGGAGGGGTGAATGAGCAGTTCTTC. It translates to CASSVSSGGVNEQFF. V is TRBV9 and J is TRBJ2-1; D possibly corresponds to TRBD2 (6 bases). This CDR3 region has 15 residues. V lost 1 base and J lost 7, with 15 bases in between. The germline V gene encodes CDR1 SGDLS and CDR2 YYNGEE. Supplemented by reference TRBV9 and TRBJ2-1, the full variable domain reads DSGVTQTPKHLITATGQRVTLRCSPRSGDLSVYWYQQSLDQGLQFLIQYYNGEERAKGNILERFSAQQFPDLHSELNLSSLELGDSALYFCASSVSSGGVNEQFFGPGTRLTVL.

The chain couples TRBV12-3 or TRBV12-4 to TRBJ2-1; 7 nucleotides line up with TRBD2. The CDR3 contains 13 residues. The junction had 7 bases not matched to a gene; V was cut back by 11 bases and J by 3 bases. As DNA, the CDR3 is TGTGCCTGCTGGGACTATAACTACAATGAGCAGTTCTTC. It yields the protein CACWDYNYNEQFF.

The chain carries TRBV11-3 and TRBJ2-1; TRBD2 matches at 7 bases. The CDR3 consists of 16 residues. Germline lookup yields CDR1 SGHNT and CDR2 YENEEA. V shed 5 bases and J 4 bases; nucleotides not matched to a gene: 11. CDR3 amino acids: CASSPRGTEGYNEQFF. CDR3 nucleotides: TGTGCCAGCAGCCCGCGGGGGACCGAGGGGTACAATGAGCAGTTCTTC. Complete variable domain (other parts from reference TRBV11-3 and TRBJ2-1): EAGVVQSPRYKIIEKKQPVAFWCNPISGHNTLYWYLQNLGQGPELLIRYENEEAVDDSQLPKDRFSAERLKGVDSTLKIQPAELGDSAVYLCASSPRGTEGYNEQFFGPGTRLTVL.

This clonotype was counted a few times. V and J are TRBV7-2 and TRBJ1-2; 8 bases are shared with TRBD1. The CDR3 totals 15 residues. Germline assignment: CDR1 SGHTA and CDR2 FQGNSA. Trimming took 1 base from V and 5 from J; bases not matched to a gene: 6. Here the CDR3 DNA reads TGTGCCAGCAGCTTAGTGACAGGGGAGATATATGGCTACACCTTC. Amino acid sequence: CASSLVTGEIYGYTF.

This clonotype was seen a handful of times. The CDR3 DNA follows: TGCGCCAGCAGGTCCACTAGCGGGAGTCACAATGAGCAGTTCTTC. It specifies CASRSTSGSHNEQFF. V gene TRBV5-1 combines with J gene TRBJ2-1; TRBD2 agrees at 11 bases. J was trimmed by 5 bases and V by 5 bases; bases with no gene match: 6. The V gene's germline CDR1 is SGHRS and CDR2 YFSETQ. This CDR3 region has 15 residues.

This clonotype was detected once. V gene TRBV4-1 combines with J gene TRBJ2-3, with 8 bases matching TRBD2. CDR3 length equals 16 residues. V shed 1 base, J shed 3 bases, and the junction held 6 bases outside the gene matches. CDR1 MGHRA and CDR2 YSYEKL come from the germline V gene. CDR3 in amino acids: CASSQAGGLATDTQYF. The CDR3 DNA reads as TGCGCCAGCAGCCAAGCGGGAGGGTTGGCAACAGATACGCAGTATTTT.

V and J are TRBV7-8 and TRBJ2-7; D uncertain. V lost 5 bases, J lost 5 bases, and 16 bases lay in between. The CDR3 runs to 14 residues. Germline V gene data show CDR1 as SGHVS and CDR2 as FQNEAQ. The CDR3, as DNA: TGTGCCAGCAGCCCCTCAGTCGTTAGTCACGAGCAGTACGTC. Its translation is CASSPSVVSHEQYV.

The V call is TRBV19, the J call TRBJ2-7; D may be TRBD1 (6 bases). V was cut by 4 bases and J by 1 base, with 8 bases left in between. Germline CDR1 reads LNHDA; CDR2 reads SQIVND (reference sequence). The CDR3 totals 13 residues. The CDR3 reads CASSKDSSYEQYF. CDR3 in DNA: TGTGCCAGTAGTAAGGACAGTTCCTACGAGCAGTACTTC.

In its sample, this clonotype was seen once. This sequence joins TRBV5-6 and TRBJ2-1, with TRBD2 matching 13 bases. Losses at the gene ends were 3 bases for V and 4 bases for J; bases not matched to a gene: 7. CDR1 and CDR2 from the germline V gene are SGHDT and YYEEEE. This CDR3 has 17 residues. The CDR3 DNA reads TGTGCCAGCAGCTCCGGACTAGCGGGAGTAAGGTACAATGAGCAGTTCTTC. Amino acids: CASSSGLAGVRYNEQFF.

The chain links TRBV20-1 to TRBJ1-2; D perhaps matches TRBD1 (5 bases). There are 16 residues in the CDR3. In germline, CDR1 is DFQATT, CDR2 SNEGSKA (reference sequence). The V end was cut by 1 base, the J end by 3 bases, with 18 bases between. This CDR3 is CSARGYRDLGDYGYTF. The CDR3 coding sequence is TGCAGTGCTAGAGGATACCGCGACCTGGGGGACTATGGCTACACCTTC.

This clonotype was observed a handful of times. V is TRBV12-3 or TRBV12-4 and J is TRBJ2-6, with D possibly matching TRBD2 (5 bases). The V end was cut by 5 bases, the J end by 3 bases, with 20 bases between. The CDR3 extends over 18 amino acids. CDR3: CASSPPLRVHHGANVLTF. CDR3 DNA sequence: TGTGCCAGCAGTCCTCCTTTGCGGGTCCATCATGGGGCCAACGTCCTGACTTTC.

The CDR3 nucleotides read TGTGCCAGCAGCTATCTAGCGGGAGGGGATAATTCCTACAATGAGCAGTTCTTC. It is translated as CASSYLAGGDNSYNEQFF. The chain couples TRBV7-9 to TRBJ2-1; 12 bases align to TRBD2. Per germline, CDR1 SEHNR and CDR2 FQNEAQ (reference sequence). This CDR3 region has 18 residues. The ends lost 4 bases at V and 1 base at J; junction bases unmatched: 8.

This clonotype was detected many times. This chain connects TRBV7-2 to TRBJ1-1, with D unresolved. Trimming stripped 5 bases from V and 0 bases from J, with 10 bases between. Germline CDR1 and CDR2: SGHTA and FQGNSA. The CDR3 length is 14 residues. Written as DNA, the CDR3 is TGTGCCAGCAGCCTCGATCGATTGAACACTGAAGCTTTCTTT. Amino acid sequence: CASSLDRLNTEAFF. Full variable domain (remainder filled in from reference TRBV7-2 and TRBJ1-1): GAGVSQSPSNKVTEKGKDVELRCDPISGHTALYWYRQSLGQGLEFLIYFQGNSAPDKSGLPSDRFSAERTGGSVSTLTIQRTQQEDSAVYLCASSLDRLNTEAFFGQGTRLTVV.